This is a list of T cell receptor beta chains from one sample in a study of T cells in localized non-small cell lung cancer. TCRdb's copy holds only in-frame clones and misses some; the assay was immunoSEQ multiplex PCR. The table shows roughly 76,000 clones, with less than 85% occurring only once. The specimen was PBMCs, collected before any cancer treatment. Receptor source: a man between 40 and 70 years old with stage II squamous cell lung carcinoma. CDR3s include the opening cysteine and the closing phenylalanine or tryptophan. The D gene is left open where the match is weak. The size field is filled for only some rows; it gives once, few, many or a size class.

d_call: .; clone_size: .; cdr3_length: 13; v_call: TRBV7-3; j_call: TRBJ1-1; cdr3_aa: CASSLTSSTEAFF; cdr3_nt: TGTGCCAGCAGCTTAACCTCCTCCACTGAAGCTTTCTTT
d_call: .; clone_size: .; cdr3_length: 13; v_call: TRBV6-4; j_call: TRBJ2-2; cdr3_aa: CASSDRNTGELFF; cdr3_nt: TGTGCCAGCAGTGACCGAAACACCGGGGAGCTGTTTTTT
d_call: TRBD1; clone_size: .; cdr3_length: 18; v_call: TRBV7-2; j_call: TRBJ1-2; cdr3_aa: CASSLALPTGIANYGYTF; cdr3_nt: TGTGCCAGCAGCTTAGCCCTGCCGACAGGGATCGCTAACTATGGCTACACCTTC
d_call: .; clone_size: .; cdr3_length: 12; v_call: TRBV2; j_call: TRBJ1-2; cdr3_aa: CASYGSNYGYTF; cdr3_nt: TGTGCCAGCTACGGGAGTAACTATGGCTACACCTTC
d_call: TRBD2; clone_size: .; cdr3_length: 19; v_call: TRBV30; j_call: TRBJ2-1; cdr3_aa: CAWSHKGRGRILGYNEQFF; cdr3_nt: TGTGCCTGGAGCCACAAGGGGAGGGGAAGGATCTTGGGTTACAATGAGCAGTTCTTC
d_call: .; clone_size: .; cdr3_length: 12; v_call: TRBV4-1; j_call: TRBJ2-1; cdr3_aa: CASSQAGNEQFF; cdr3_nt: TGCGCCAGCAGCCAGGCCGGGAATGAGCAGTTCTTC
d_call: TRBD1; clone_size: .; cdr3_length: 11; v_call: TRBV29-1; j_call: TRBJ2-5; cdr3_aa: CSVGDRKTQYF; cdr3_nt: TGCAGCGTAGGGGACAGGAAGACCCAGTACTTC
d_call: .; clone_size: .; cdr3_length: 12; v_call: TRBV10-3; j_call: TRBJ2-3; cdr3_aa: CAIGRGADTQYF; cdr3_nt: TGTGCCATCGGGCGAGGTGCAGATACGCAGTATTTT
d_call: .; clone_size: .; cdr3_length: 15; v_call: TRBV10-3; j_call: TRBJ2-3; cdr3_aa: CAIKSEEISTDTQYF; cdr3_nt: TGTGCCATCAAATCGGAGGAGATTAGCACAGATACGCAGTATTTT
d_call: .; clone_size: .; cdr3_length: 12; v_call: TRBV7-3; j_call: TRBJ2-1; cdr3_aa: CASSPDGNEQFF; cdr3_nt: TGTGCCAGCAGCCCGGACGGGAATGAGCAGTTCTTC
d_call: TRBD2; clone_size: .; cdr3_length: 15; v_call: TRBV7-3; j_call: TRBJ2-1; cdr3_aa: CASSLPGLAANEQFF; cdr3_nt: TGTGCCAGCAGCCTGCCGGGACTAGCAGCCAATGAGCAGTTCTTC
d_call: TRBD1; clone_size: .; cdr3_length: 14; v_call: TRBV30; j_call: TRBJ2-7; cdr3_aa: CAWTYGTGGGEQYF; cdr3_nt: TGTGCCTGGACCTACGGGACAGGGGGGGGCGAGCAGTACTTC
d_call: .; clone_size: .; cdr3_length: 13; v_call: TRBV18; j_call: TRBJ2-5; cdr3_aa: CASSGNSGETQYF; cdr3_nt: TGTGCCAGCTCGGGAAACAGTGGAGAGACCCAGTACTTC
d_call: .; clone_size: .; cdr3_length: 14; v_call: TRBV9; j_call: TRBJ1-1; cdr3_aa: CASSVGHQNTEAFF; cdr3_nt: TGTGCCAGCAGCGTAGGCCACCAGAACACTGAAGCTTTCTTT
d_call: .; clone_size: .; cdr3_length: 12; v_call: TRBV28; j_call: TRBJ2-5; cdr3_aa: CASTTRQETQYF; cdr3_nt: TGTGCCAGCACAACTAGACAGGAGACCCAGTACTTC
d_call: .; clone_size: .; cdr3_length: 17; v_call: TRBV4-2; j_call: TRBJ2-6; cdr3_aa: CASSQTMTVSGANVLTF; cdr3_nt: TGTGCCAGCAGCCAAACCATGACAGTTTCTGGGGCCAACGTCCTGACTTTC
d_call: .; clone_size: .; cdr3_length: 12; v_call: TRBV11-2; j_call: TRBJ1-2; cdr3_aa: CASSSWEGGYTF; cdr3_nt: TGTGCCAGCAGCTCTTGGGAGGGAGGCTACACCTTC
d_call: .; clone_size: few; cdr3_length: 13; v_call: TRBV6-1; j_call: TRBJ1-6; cdr3_aa: CASSEGSNSPLHF; cdr3_nt: TGTGCCAGCAGTGAGGGGTCCAATTCACCCCTCCACTTT
d_call: TRBD2; clone_size: .; cdr3_length: 12; v_call: TRBV5-1; j_call: TRBJ2-7; cdr3_aa: CASKAGGYEQYF; cdr3_nt: TGCGCCAGCAAAGCGGGGGGTTACGAGCAGTACTTC
d_call: TRBD2; clone_size: .; cdr3_length: 15; v_call: TRBV15; j_call: TRBJ2-1; cdr3_aa: CATSRDLAGGLEQFF; cdr3_nt: TGTGCCACCAGCAGAGACCTAGCGGGGGGATTAGAGCAGTTCTTC